A selection of T cell receptor beta chains follows, all from one sample in a study of Ad26.COV2.S vaccination and SARS-CoV-2 variants. Clones were sequenced by immunoSEQ multiplex PCR, and TCRdb holds only the in-frame ones, with some missing. The sample shows roughly 350,000 clones, 88% of them seen only once. This specimen was peripheral blood, taken in a trial of Ad26.COV2.S vaccine versus placebo. The source of these receptors is a person between 18 and 60 years old who received the Ad26.COV2.S COVID-19 vaccine or a placebo. Each CDR3 is given with its conserved first and last residue. A D gene is named only where the DNA matches it firmly. The size of a clone is reported for some rows only, either as once, few or many, or as a class for expanded clones.

. | . | TRBJ1-2 | TRBV28 | CATSLGGYGYTF | TGTGCCACCTCACTGGGGGGTTATGGCTACACCTTC
many | . | TRBJ1-5 | TRBV30 | CAWSDSNQPQHF | TGTGCCTGGAGCGATAGCAATCAGCCCCAGCATTTT
. | . | TRBJ1-1 | TRBV19 | CASSMGGFQLEAFF | TGTGCCAGTAGTATGGGGGGATTCCAACTTGAAGCTTTCTTT
. | . | TRBJ2-1 | TRBV6-5 | CASSYSRDGNNEQFF | TGTGCCAGCAGTTACTCGCGGGATGGAAACAATGAGCAGTTCTTC
. | TRBD1 | TRBJ1-1 | TRBV29-1 | CSVETGQRNTEAFF | TGCAGCGTGGAGACGGGACAGAGGAACACTGAAGCTTTCTTT
. | . | TRBJ2-7 | TRBV18 | CASSPPGINEQYF | TGTGCCAGCTCACCTCCGGGTATTAACGAGCAGTACTTC
. | . | TRBJ1-4 | TRBV7-9 | CASSPPTWAANEKLFF | TGTGCCAGCAGCCCCCCCACTTGGGCGGCTAATGAAAAACTGTTTTTT
. | TRBD1 | TRBJ2-3 | TRBV2 | CASSIQGAYTQYF | TGTGCCAGCAGTATACAGGGGGCATATACGCAGTATTTT
. | TRBD2 | TRBJ2-5 | TRBV19 | CASSPWTSGGPEETQYF | TGTGCCAGTAGTCCCTGGACTAGCGGGGGGCCCGAAGAGACCCAGTACTTC
. | . | TRBJ1-6 | TRBV11-2 | CASSLEGRLAVLHF | TGTGCCAGCAGCTTAGAAGGCAGGCTTGCAGTCCTCCACTTT